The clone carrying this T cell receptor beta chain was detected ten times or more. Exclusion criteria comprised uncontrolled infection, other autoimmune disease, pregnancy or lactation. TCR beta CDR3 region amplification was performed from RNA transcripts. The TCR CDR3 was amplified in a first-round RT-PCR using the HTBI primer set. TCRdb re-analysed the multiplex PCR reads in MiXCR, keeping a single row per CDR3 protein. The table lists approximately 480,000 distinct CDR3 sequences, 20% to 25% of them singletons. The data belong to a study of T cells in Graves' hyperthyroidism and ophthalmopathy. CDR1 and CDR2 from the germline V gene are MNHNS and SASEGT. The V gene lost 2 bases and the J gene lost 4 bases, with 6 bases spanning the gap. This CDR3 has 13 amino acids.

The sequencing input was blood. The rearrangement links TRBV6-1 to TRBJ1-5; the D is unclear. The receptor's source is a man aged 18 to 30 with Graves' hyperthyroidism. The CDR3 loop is CASSELANQPQHF. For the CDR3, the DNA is TGTGCCAGCAGTGAACTAGCTAATCAGCCCCAGCATTTT.